The rows below give T cell receptor beta chains drawn from one sample of a study of blood T cell repertoires in COVID-19. Sequenced by immunoSEQ multiplex PCR; TCRdb stores in-frame clones only, minus some. The data show some 670,000 clones, 75% to 90% seen once. The sample was peripheral blood. Receptor source: a woman under 30 with acute or convalescent COVID-19. Both conserved end residues are part of each CDR3. D genes are given only for firm matches. Expanded clones are given a class, and other clones once, few, many or no size at all.

V gene: TRBV13
D gene: TRBD2
clone size: NA
J gene: TRBJ2-7
CDR3 DNA: TGTGCCAGCAGCTTCGGACTAGCGGGGGGATGGGGCTACGAGCAGTACTTC
CDR3 protein: CASSFGLAGGWGYEQYF

V gene: TRBV6-5
D gene: NA
clone size: NA
J gene: TRBJ1-6
CDR3 DNA: TGTGCCAGCAGTTCCGGAGCCTCAACGGGGTCACCCCTCCACTTT
CDR3 protein: CASSSGASTGSPLHF

V gene: TRBV18
D gene: NA
clone size: NA
J gene: TRBJ2-2
CDR3 DNA: TGTGCCAGCTCACCATCGGCGAACACCGGGGAGCTGTTTTTT
CDR3 protein: CASSPSANTGELFF

V gene: TRBV30
D gene: TRBD1
clone size: NA
J gene: TRBJ1-2
CDR3 DNA: TGTGCCTGGAGTGTAGGGTCAGGGGGCGCAGATCGCTACACCTTC
CDR3 protein: CAWSVGSGGADRYTF

V gene: TRBV6-2/TRBV6-3
D gene: NA
clone size: once
J gene: TRBJ1-1
CDR3 DNA: TGTGCCAGCAGTTATCCCGGGGGACTAGGCACTGAAGCTTTCTTT
CDR3 protein: CASSYPGGLGTEAFF

V gene: TRBV6-2/TRBV6-3
D gene: TRBD2
clone size: NA
J gene: TRBJ2-3
CDR3 DNA: TGTGCCAGCAGTTACCCTAGCGGGGCCACAGATACGCAGTATTTT
CDR3 protein: CASSYPSGATDTQYF

V gene: TRBV6-5
D gene: TRBD1
clone size: NA
J gene: TRBJ2-2
CDR3 DNA: TGTGCCAGCAGACACGGGACAGGGATCGGCCGGGAGCTGTTTTTT
CDR3 protein: CASRHGTGIGRELFF

V gene: TRBV18
D gene: TRBD2
clone size: NA
J gene: TRBJ2-5
CDR3 DNA: TGTGCCAGCTCGTACAGTAGCGGGTTGGGAGAGACCCAGTACTTC
CDR3 protein: CASSYSSGLGETQYF

V gene: TRBV28
D gene: NA
clone size: NA
J gene: TRBJ1-2
CDR3 DNA: TGTGCCAGCAGTCCCCCGGACTCAATCATGGATGGCTACACCTTC
CDR3 protein: CASSPPDSIMDGYTF

V gene: TRBV30
D gene: TRBD1
clone size: NA
J gene: TRBJ2-2
CDR3 DNA: TGTGCCTCCACAGGGGGGTCCGGGGAGCTGTTTTTT
CDR3 protein: CASTGGSGELFF

V gene: TRBV5-1
D gene: NA
clone size: NA
J gene: TRBJ1-6
CDR3 DNA: TGCGCCAGCAGCTTGGCAGGGGCGACGAGCTCCTATAATTCACCCCTCCACTTT
CDR3 protein: CASSLAGATSSYNSPLHF

V gene: TRBV7-6
D gene: NA
clone size: NA
J gene: TRBJ1-2
CDR3 DNA: TGTGCCAGCAGCCGCAGGATTTATGGCTACACCTTC
CDR3 protein: CASSRRIYGYTF

V gene: TRBV7-9
D gene: NA
clone size: NA
J gene: TRBJ1-4
CDR3 DNA: TGTGCCAGCAGCTTCGGGGCAACTAATGAAAAACTGTTTTTT
CDR3 protein: CASSFGATNEKLFF

V gene: TRBV3-1/TRBV3-2
D gene: NA
clone size: NA
J gene: TRBJ2-2
CDR3 DNA: TGTGCCAGCAGCCAATTCTGGAGCGGCACCGGGGAGCTGTTTTTT
CDR3 protein: CASSQFWSGTGELFF

V gene: TRBV6-1
D gene: NA
clone size: NA
J gene: TRBJ2-3
CDR3 DNA: TGTGCCAGCAGTGAAGGGAGGAACCTCCTCACAGATACGCAGTATTTT
CDR3 protein: CASSEGRNLLTDTQYF

V gene: TRBV6-2/TRBV6-3
D gene: TRBD1
clone size: NA
J gene: TRBJ1-1
CDR3 DNA: TGTGCCAGCAGCCCGGGACAGGGCGGGAACACTGAAGCTTTCTTT
CDR3 protein: CASSPGQGGNTEAFF

V gene: TRBV12-5
D gene: TRBD1
clone size: NA
J gene: TRBJ2-6
CDR3 DNA: TGTGCTAGTGCCGCCGGACAGGGCTTCTCTGGGGCCAACGTCCTGACTTTC
CDR3 protein: CASAAGQGFSGANVLTF

V gene: TRBV6-5
D gene: NA
clone size: NA
J gene: TRBJ1-2
CDR3 DNA: TGTGCCAGCACCACGGGAGTTCGGGGCTACACCTTC
CDR3 protein: CASTTGVRGYTF

V gene: TRBV19
D gene: TRBD1
clone size: NA
J gene: TRBJ1-2
CDR3 DNA: TGTGCCAGTAGTGACAGGGGTTATGGCTACACCTTC
CDR3 protein: CASSDRGYGYTF

V gene: TRBV5-1
D gene: NA
clone size: NA
J gene: TRBJ2-7
CDR3 DNA: TGCGCCAGCAGCTTGGAACAGGCTGGCTACGAGCAGTACTTC
CDR3 protein: CASSLEQAGYEQYF

V gene: TRBV7-2
D gene: NA
clone size: NA
J gene: TRBJ2-4
CDR3 DNA: TGTGCCAGCAGCTTGCCACTCCTCGCCAAAAACATTCAGTACTTC
CDR3 protein: CASSLPLLAKNIQYF

V gene: TRBV15
D gene: NA
clone size: NA
J gene: TRBJ1-2
CDR3 DNA: TGTGCCACCAGCATGCGGGACTATGGCTACACCTTC
CDR3 protein: CATSMRDYGYTF

V gene: TRBV27
D gene: TRBD1
clone size: NA
J gene: TRBJ2-7
CDR3 DNA: TGTGCCAGCAGTTTAGAGGGGACAGGGGGCACCTACGAGCAGTACTTC
CDR3 protein: CASSLEGTGGTYEQYF

V gene: TRBV5-4
D gene: NA
clone size: NA
J gene: TRBJ2-7
CDR3 DNA: TGTGCCAGCAGCTTGGCCGGAACAGCGGAGTACTTC
CDR3 protein: CASSLAGTAEYF

V gene: TRBV19
D gene: NA
clone size: NA
J gene: TRBJ2-3
CDR3 DNA: TGTGCCAGTAGTATCTCCGGGGGTACGGGTACGCAGTATTTT
CDR3 protein: CASSISGGTGTQYF

V gene: TRBV5-1
D gene: TRBD1
clone size: NA
J gene: TRBJ2-2
CDR3 DNA: TGCGCCAGCAGCTTGGTTCAGGGGGCGATCGGGGAGCTGTTTTTT
CDR3 protein: CASSLVQGAIGELFF

V gene: TRBV30
D gene: NA
clone size: once
J gene: TRBJ2-2
CDR3 DNA: TGTGCCTGGAGTGTGACAGGTGTCACCGGGGAGCTGTTTTTT
CDR3 protein: CAWSVTGVTGELFF

V gene: TRBV4-1
D gene: NA
clone size: NA
J gene: TRBJ1-5
CDR3 DNA: TGCGCCAGCAGCGCACTACCGACAGCGAATAGCAATCAGCCCCAGCATTTT
CDR3 protein: CASSALPTANSNQPQHF

V gene: TRBV11-2
D gene: NA
clone size: NA
J gene: TRBJ1-1
CDR3 DNA: TGTGCCAGCAGCTTAACTGTTTATAGTCACACTGAAGCTTTCTTT
CDR3 protein: CASSLTVYSHTEAFF

V gene: TRBV2
D gene: NA
clone size: once
J gene: TRBJ1-1
CDR3 DNA: TGTGCCAGCAGTGTTTTAGGCGGGTTCGGTGAAGCTTTCTTT
CDR3 protein: CASSVLGGFGEAFF

V gene: TRBV27
D gene: NA
clone size: NA
J gene: TRBJ2-7
CDR3 DNA: TGTGCCAGCAGTACCCTCCGCGGCAGGGTCCCCTACGAGCAGTACTTC
CDR3 protein: CASSTLRGRVPYEQYF

V gene: TRBV25-1
D gene: NA
clone size: NA
J gene: TRBJ2-7
CDR3 DNA: TGTGCCAGCAGTGAGTGGGGACAAGGGGAATACGAGCAGTACTTC
CDR3 protein: CASSEWGQGEYEQYF

V gene: TRBV18
D gene: TRBD1
clone size: NA
J gene: TRBJ1-1
CDR3 DNA: TGTGCCAGCTCGGACGTTAGAACAGGGGGCTTTGAAGCTTTCTTT
CDR3 protein: CASSDVRTGGFEAFF

V gene: TRBV3-1/TRBV3-2
D gene: NA
clone size: NA
J gene: TRBJ2-7
CDR3 DNA: TGTGCCAGCAGCCAAGTGGTGGGGGGGCCCGAGCAGTACTTC
CDR3 protein: CASSQVVGGPEQYF

V gene: TRBV7-2
D gene: NA
clone size: NA
J gene: TRBJ2-3
CDR3 DNA: TGTGCCAGCAGCTCCTCCCCCGGAGATACGCAGTATTTT
CDR3 protein: CASSSSPGDTQYF

V gene: TRBV6-4
D gene: TRBD2
clone size: NA
J gene: TRBJ2-3
CDR3 DNA: TGTGCCAGCAGTCCGGAGACTAGCGTCTACACAGATACGCAGTATTTT
CDR3 protein: CASSPETSVYTDTQYF

V gene: TRBV11-2
D gene: TRBD2
clone size: NA
J gene: TRBJ2-4
CDR3 DNA: TGTGCCAGCACCGAAAACTTAGGGACTAGACAAGCCAAAAACATTCAGTACTTC
CDR3 protein: CASTENLGTRQAKNIQYF

V gene: TRBV19
D gene: TRBD1
clone size: few
J gene: TRBJ2-7
CDR3 DNA: TGTGCCAGTAGTATCGTTCGATGGGACAGGGGTAACGAGCAGTACTTC
CDR3 protein: CASSIVRWDRGNEQYF

V gene: TRBV24-1
D gene: TRBD1
clone size: NA
J gene: TRBJ2-1
CDR3 DNA: TGTGCCACCAGTGACCCCAGACAGGGTAGGGCTAACAATGAGCAGTTCTTC
CDR3 protein: CATSDPRQGRANNEQFF

V gene: TRBV10-3
D gene: NA
clone size: NA
J gene: TRBJ1-3
CDR3 DNA: TGTGCCATCAGTGAGTTGGGCTTCTCTGGAAACACCATATATTTT
CDR3 protein: CAISELGFSGNTIYF

V gene: TRBV18
D gene: TRBD1
clone size: once
J gene: TRBJ1-2
CDR3 DNA: TGTGCCAGCTTCATCGGACAGGGAGGAGGCTACACCTTC
CDR3 protein: CASFIGQGGGYTF

V gene: TRBV5-1
D gene: TRBD1
clone size: NA
J gene: TRBJ1-1
CDR3 DNA: TGCGCCAGCAGCGGAAGACAGGGGGCAAACACTGAAGCTTTCTTT
CDR3 protein: CASSGRQGANTEAFF

V gene: TRBV2
D gene: NA
clone size: NA
J gene: TRBJ2-3
CDR3 DNA: TGTGCCAGCCGCTTGGCTGCAGATACGCAGTATTTT
CDR3 protein: CASRLAADTQYF

V gene: TRBV30
D gene: TRBD1
clone size: NA
J gene: TRBJ1-2
CDR3 DNA: TGTGCCTGGAGTGTACTTCAGGGGGCGGGTGGCTACACCTTC
CDR3 protein: CAWSVLQGAGGYTF

V gene: TRBV6-5
D gene: TRBD1
clone size: NA
J gene: TRBJ1-2
CDR3 DNA: TGTGCCAGCAGTTATAACCTACAGGGGCGGAATGGCTACACCTTC
CDR3 protein: CASSYNLQGRNGYTF

V gene: TRBV6-5
D gene: NA
clone size: NA
J gene: TRBJ2-7
CDR3 DNA: TGTGCCAGCAGCTTGACAGGTTCCTACGAGCAGTACTTC
CDR3 protein: CASSLTGSYEQYF

V gene: TRBV20-1
D gene: NA
clone size: NA
J gene: TRBJ2-1
CDR3 DNA: TGCAGTGCTAAAATGGAGCATGAGCAGTTCTTC
CDR3 protein: CSAKMEHEQFF

V gene: TRBV29-1
D gene: NA
clone size: NA
J gene: TRBJ1-2
CDR3 DNA: TGCAGCGTTGCTGTAAGAGGCGCTAACTATGGCTACACCTTC
CDR3 protein: CSVAVRGANYGYTF

V gene: TRBV24-1
D gene: TRBD1
clone size: NA
J gene: TRBJ2-2
CDR3 DNA: TGTGCCACCAGTGATGCCACAGGGGGTCGGGGGGAGCTGTTTTTT
CDR3 protein: CATSDATGGRGELFF

V gene: TRBV5-1
D gene: NA
clone size: NA
J gene: TRBJ2-3
CDR3 DNA: TGCGCCAGCAGCTTAGAAGAGAATACGCAGTATTTT
CDR3 protein: CASSLEENTQYF

V gene: TRBV7-2
D gene: TRBD1
clone size: NA
J gene: TRBJ1-2
CDR3 DNA: TGTGCCAGCAGCTCACAGGGGTCCTATGGCTACACCTTC
CDR3 protein: CASSSQGSYGYTF

V gene: TRBV2
D gene: NA
clone size: NA
J gene: TRBJ1-2
CDR3 DNA: TGTGCCAGCAGTCTCTTTGAAGGGGCAGGGGACTATGGCTACACCTTC
CDR3 protein: CASSLFEGAGDYGYTF

V gene: TRBV7-9
D gene: TRBD1
clone size: NA
J gene: TRBJ1-1
CDR3 DNA: TGTGCCAGCAGCCCCGGACAGGGAACTTTAGCTTTCTTT
CDR3 protein: CASSPGQGTLAFF

V gene: TRBV9
D gene: TRBD1
clone size: NA
J gene: TRBJ1-4
CDR3 DNA: TGTGCCAGCAGCGCCCGAGGGGGCGAGAAACTGTTTTTT
CDR3 protein: CASSARGGEKLFF